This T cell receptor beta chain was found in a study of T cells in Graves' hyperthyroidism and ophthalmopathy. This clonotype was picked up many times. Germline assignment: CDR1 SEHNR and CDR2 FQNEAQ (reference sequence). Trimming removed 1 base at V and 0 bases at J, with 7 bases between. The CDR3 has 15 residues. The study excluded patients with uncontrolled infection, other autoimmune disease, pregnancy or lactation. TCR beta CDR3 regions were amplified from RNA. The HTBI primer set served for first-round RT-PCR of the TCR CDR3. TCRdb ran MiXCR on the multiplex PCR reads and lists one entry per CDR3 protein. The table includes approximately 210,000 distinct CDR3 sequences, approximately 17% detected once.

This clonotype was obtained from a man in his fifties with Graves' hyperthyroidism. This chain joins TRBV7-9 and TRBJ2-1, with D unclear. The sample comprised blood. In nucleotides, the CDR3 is TGTGCCAGCAGCTTAGTATTCAGCTCCTACAATGAGCAGTTCTTC. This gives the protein CASSLVFSSYNEQFF.